The 21 T cell receptor beta chains given below trace back to one sample, sequenced in a study of OX40 agonist ivuxolimab in advanced cancers. The protocol was immunoSEQ multiplex PCR, while the TCRdb copy is restricted to in-frame clones and leaves out a portion. The sample carries 40,000 or so clones, around 82% recorded once. The source was CD4+ or CD8+ T cells sorted from blood, collected in a trial of the OX40 agonist ivuxolimab. These receptor sequences come from an adult with an advanced solid tumor such as melanoma, head and neck, liver or kidney cancer.

V and J are TRBV6-1 and TRBJ1-6; tentative D call: TRBD1 (5 bases). Looked up from germline, CDR1 is MNHNS and CDR2 is SASEGT. Trimming cost V 5 bases and J 10 bases, with 15 bases left between them. The CDR3 contains 14 residues. The CDR3: CASSFLGGNSPLHF. The CDR3, as DNA: TGTGCCAGCAGTTTTTTGGGGGGTAACTCACCCCTCCACTTT.

The chain couples TRBV11-3 to TRBJ2-7, with a tentative D call TRBD1 (5 bases). V was clipped by 1 base and J by 2 bases, with 12 bases between them. There are 15 residues in the CDR3. CDR1 and CDR2 (germline): SGHNT, YENEEA. The chain's CDR3 is CASSLGQHATYEQYF. The CDR3 DNA reads as TGTGCCAGCAGCTTAGGACAGCACGCCACCTACGAGCAGTACTTC.

This clone was observed a few times. The chain links TRBV4-2 to TRBJ2-7; no reliable D call. This CDR3 contains 16 residues. The germline V gene has CDR1 LGHNA and CDR2 YNFKEQ. V was clipped by 0 bases and J by 7 bases, with 19 bases between them. The CDR3 here is CASSQDTSVGFREQYF. CDR3 coding DNA: TGTGCCAGCAGCCAAGATACGTCTGTGGGCTTTCGTGAGCAGTACTTC.

This clone was detected only a few times. The chain joins TRBV14 to TRBJ2-7, with D possibly being TRBD1 (5 bases). The germline V gene has CDR1 SGHDN and CDR2 FVKESK. V dropped 2 bases and J dropped 5 bases, with 16 bases sitting between them. The CDR3 contains 15 residues. CDR3 sequence: CASSQLSGQGHEQYF. The CDR3 nucleotides read TGTGCCAGCAGCCAATTATCAGGGCAGGGCCACGAGCAGTACTTC.

In nucleotides, the CDR3 is TGTGCCAGCAGCTTGAACAGGGAAGGCTATGGCTACACCTTC. Translation gives CASSLNREGYGYTF. The chain couples TRBV7-9 to TRBJ1-2; D possibly corresponds to TRBD1 (6 bases). Trimming removed 3 bases at V and 4 bases at J, with 12 bases between. This CDR3 spans 14 amino acids. Germline V gene sequence: CDR1 SEHNR, CDR2 FQNEAQ (reference sequence).

This sequence joins TRBV5-1 and TRBJ1-1; D gene ambiguous. The CDR3 is 13 residues long. Trimming shortened V by 4 bases and J by 1 base, and 8 bases separated the two germline ends. Germline V lookup: CDR1 SGHRS, CDR2 YFSETQ. The CDR3 region has the DNA TGCGCCAGCAGCGTCGACCCGAACACTGAAGCTTTCTTT. This sequence encodes CASSVDPNTEAFF.

Only one count was recorded for this clone. This chain's CDR3 is CASSPRDSSYEQYF. Here the CDR3 DNA reads TGTGCCAGCAGCCCCCGGGACTCCTCCTACGAGCAGTACTTC. This sequence joins TRBV7-8 and TRBJ2-7; D may be TRBD2 (6 bases). Trimming pared 5 bases from V and 0 bases from J, leaving 11 bases between. The CDR3 is 14 amino acids. Germline loops: CDR1 SGHVS, CDR2 FQNEAQ.

The chain recombines TRBV27 with TRBJ2-7; D unresolved. This CDR3 is 14 amino acids long. From germline, CDR1 is MNHEY and CDR2 SMNVEV (reference sequence). Trimming cost V 3 bases and J 2 bases, with 11 bases left between them. CDR3 sequence: CASSFRVFTYEQYF. The CDR3, as DNA: TGTGCCAGCAGTTTTCGGGTCTTCACCTACGAGCAGTACTTC.

The chain joins TRBV14 to TRBJ2-1; TRBD1 agrees at 7 bases. The CDR3 totals 14 residues. Germline V gene sequence: CDR1 SGHDN, CDR2 FVKESK. V shed 4 bases, J shed 8 bases, and the junction held 8 bases outside the gene matches. In DNA, the CDR3 is TGTGCCAGCAGCCGGGGACAGCTACAATATGAGCAGTTCTTC. This encodes CASSRGQLQYEQFF. The entire variable domain, with the rest obtained from reference TRBV14 and TRBJ2-1, is as follows: EAGVTQFPSHSVIEKGQTVTLRCDPISGHDNLYWYRRVMGKEIKFLLHFVKESKQDESGMPNNRFLAERTGGTYSTLKVQPAELEDSGVYFCASSRGQLQYEQFFGPGTRLTVL.

This clone was seen a few times. This chain connects TRBV27 to TRBJ2-4; 7 positions match TRBD2. V shed 0 bases, J shed 0 bases, and the junction held 5 bases outside the gene matches. The CDR3 length is 17 residues. Germline CDR1 and CDR2: MNHEY and SMNVEV (reference sequence). Here the CDR3 DNA reads TGTGCCAGCAGTTTATCGAGCGGGACCCTAGCCAAAAACATTCAGTACTTC. This gives the protein CASSLSSGTLAKNIQYF.

The chain couples TRBV5-1 to TRBJ2-5; D possibly corresponds to TRBD1 (5 bases). Looked up from germline, CDR1 is SGHRS and CDR2 is YFSETQ. Trimming cost V 1 base and J 3 bases, with 10 bases left between them. The CDR3 length is 14 residues. As DNA, the CDR3 is TGCGCCAGCAGCTTGAGGGGCAAGAAAGAGACCCAGTACTTC. It is translated as CASSLRGKKETQYF. The whole variable domain, filled in from reference TRBV5-1 and TRBJ2-5, reads KAGVTQTPRYLIKTRGQQVTLSCSPISGHRSVSWYQQTPGQGLQFLFEYFSETQRNKGNFPGRFSGRQFSNSRSEMNVSTLELGDSALYLCASSLRGKKETQYFGPGTRLLVL.

The rearrangement joins TRBV10-1 to TRBJ2-7; D call uncertain. CDR3 length: 9 residues. CDR1 is WNHNN, CDR2 SYGVQD, per germline (reference sequence). V lost 11 bases to trimming and J lost 4 bases, with 6 bases between them. The CDR3 spells CAPPYEQYF. CDR3 DNA sequence: TGCGCCCCCCCTTACGAGCAGTACTTC.

J is TRBJ1-1 and V is TRBV6-1; D uncertain. The CDR3 length is 15 residues. Germline lookup yields CDR1 MNHNS and CDR2 SASEGT. V lost 5 bases and J 0 bases, leaving 13 bases between the germline ends. CDR3 in DNA: TGTGCCAGCAGTCTAGGGAGCCCAATGAACACTGAAGCTTTCTTT. The encoded protein is CASSLGSPMNTEAFF.

V usage is TRBV4-2 and J usage is TRBJ2-3; maybe TRBD2 (6 bases). Germline V gene sequence: CDR1 LGHNA, CDR2 YNFKEQ. Trimming pared 0 bases from V and 4 bases from J, leaving 11 bases between. The CDR3 runs to 15 residues. The CDR3 coding sequence is TGTGCCAGCAGCCAAGAACTCGCGGGGCCAGATACGCAGTATTTT. Translated: CASSQELAGPDTQYF.

V is TRBV5-1 and J is TRBJ1-6, with TRBD1 matching over 9 bases. V gave up 3 bases and J gave up 9 bases; unmatched junction bases: 13. The CDR3 length is 17 residues. Germline V gives CDR1 SGHRS, CDR2 YFSETQ. The CDR3 protein is CASSSRTGAMGGSPLHF. The DNA for the CDR3 is TGCGCCAGCAGCTCCCGGACAGGGGCCATGGGAGGTTCACCCCTCCACTTT.

The rearrangement joins TRBV4-3 to TRBJ2-2; TRBD2 agrees at 8 bases. This CDR3 region has 17 residues. V shed 0 bases and J 7 bases; nucleotides not matched to a gene: 10. CDR1 is LGHNA, CDR2 YSLEER, per germline. The DNA of the CDR3 is TGCGCCAGCAGCCAAGATACAGCGACTAGCGACATCGGGGAGCTGTTTTTT. It encodes CASSQDTATSDIGELFF.

The chain employs TRBV5-4 and TRBJ1-5; D is possibly TRBD1 (5 bases). Trimming removed 2 bases at V and 0 bases at J, with 12 bases between. The length of the CDR3 is 16 residues. CDR1 and CDR2 (germline): SGHNT, YYREEE (reference sequence). The CDR3 sequence is CASSFLGVGSNQPQHF. The DNA for the CDR3 is TGTGCCAGCAGCTTTTTGGGGGTTGGTAGCAATCAGCCCCAGCATTTT.

The chain joins TRBV5-1 to TRBJ2-2; 11 positions match TRBD1. Germline V lookup: CDR1 SGHRS, CDR2 YFSETQ. The CDR3 totals 17 residues. The trim removed 2 bases at V and 0 bases at J, leaving 3 bases unmatched. The CDR3 loop is CASSFPGQGANTGELFF. CDR3 bases: TGCGCCAGCAGCTTCCCGGGACAGGGGGCGAACACCGGGGAGCTGTTTTTT.

The V and J genes are TRBV19 and TRBJ1-2, with TRBD1 matching over 7 bases. V trimming: 5 bases; J trimming: 7 bases; junction bases outside the gene matches: 4. The CDR3 totals 12 residues. The germline CDR1 and CDR2 sequences are LNHDA and SQIVND (reference sequence). CDR3: CASSADRVGYTF. The CDR3 coding sequence is TGTGCCAGTAGTGCCGACAGGGTTGGCTACACCTTC. The full variable domain, rest sourced from reference TRBV19 and TRBJ1-2, is DGGITQSPKYLFRKEGQNVTLSCEQNLNHDAMYWYRQDPGQGLRLIYYSQIVNDFQKGDIAEGYSVSREKKESFPLTVTSAQKNPTAFYLCASSADRVGYTFGSGTRLTVV.

This chain joins TRBV19 and TRBJ2-5; TRBD2 aligns across 14 bases. The CDR3 spans 16 residues. The J segment lost 4 bases and the V segment lost 7 bases, leaving 8 bases of the junction unmatched. The germline V gene has CDR1 LNHDA and CDR2 SQIVND (reference sequence). CDR3 residues: CASTPGLAGVGETQYF. The CDR3, as DNA: TGTGCCAGTACCCCGGGACTAGCGGGAGTCGGAGAGACCCAGTACTTC.

This sequence joins TRBV6-5 and TRBJ2-3; 8 nucleotides match TRBD2. Per germline, CDR1 MNHEY and CDR2 SVGAGI. The CDR3 spans 16 residues. V trimming: 0 bases; J trimming: 4 bases; junction bases outside the gene matches: 6. The CDR3 here is CASSYSPGGGADTQYF. The CDR3 DNA sequence: TGTGCCAGCAGTTACTCGCCGGGAGGGGGTGCAGATACGCAGTATTTT.